A single sample is the source of the 15 T cell receptor beta chains below, sequenced in a study of blood T cell repertoires in COVID-19. The table came from immunoSEQ multiplex PCR; TCRdb's copy has only in-frame clones and leaves some out. The table has 230,000 or so clones, roughly 76% seen once. Sequences were obtained from peripheral blood. These receptors came from a woman of 80 years or more with COVID-19, enrolled during active disease.

This chain connects TRBV3-1 (or the pseudogene TRBV3-2) to TRBJ2-3, with D possibly being TRBD1 (5 bases). Trimming stripped 1 base from V and 2 bases from J, with 16 bases between. CDR1 and CDR2 from the germline V gene are LGHDT and YNNKEL (reference sequence). CDR3 size: 17 residues. CDR3 amino acids: CASSQVPGQGLTDTQYF. CDR3 nucleotides: TGTGCCAGCAGCCAAGTCCCTGGCCAGGGCCTCACAGATACGCAGTATTTT.

The rearrangement links TRBV30 to TRBJ1-1, with 9 bases that match TRBD1. CDR1 and CDR2 (germline): GTSNPN, SVGIG (reference sequence). The junction had 8 bases not matched to a gene; V was cut back by 0 bases and J by 12 bases. The CDR3 has 13 residues. CDR3 amino acids: CAWSVLQGARSFF. CDR3 nucleotide sequence: TGTGCCTGGAGTGTCCTACAGGGGGCACGGTCTTTCTTT.

The rearrangement links TRBV27 to TRBJ2-1; 7 nucleotides match TRBD2. This CDR3 spans 14 amino acids. Germline-derived CDR1 and CDR2 are MNHEY and SMNVEV (reference sequence). The trim removed 5 bases at V and 13 bases at J, leaving 14 bases unmatched. The CDR3 DNA is TGTGCCAGCAGTCTTAGACTAGCTCTTACCTTTCAGTTCTTC. Translating it yields CASSLRLALTFQFF.

The DNA of the CDR3 is TGTGCCAGCAGGGCCGGACTAGCGGGAGAGTGGTACAATGAGCAGTTCTTC. Its translation: CASRAGLAGEWYNEQFF. The rearrangement links TRBV7-9 to TRBJ2-1, with 13 bases lining up with TRBD2. There are 17 residues in the CDR3. The V segment lost 6 bases and the J segment 4 bases; nucleotides outside the gene matches: 9. The germline V gene encodes CDR1 SEHNR and CDR2 FQNEAQ (reference sequence).

This chain uses TRBV19 with TRBJ1-2; a possible D gene is TRBD1 (5 bases). The V and J ends lost 5 bases and 3 bases respectively, with 16 bases between them. The CDR3 length is 15 residues. CDR1 and CDR2 from the germline V gene are LNHDA and SQIVND (reference sequence). This CDR3 is CASSPRLGTYYGYTF. In DNA form, the CDR3 reads TGTGCCAGTAGTCCGAGGCTTGGGACTTACTATGGCTACACCTTC.

This chain uses TRBV4-1 with TRBJ1-2; possible D gene TRBD1, 5 bases. CDR1 and CDR2 from the germline V gene are MGHRA and YSYEKL. The CDR3 has 16 amino acids. V lost 0 bases to trimming and J lost 2 bases, with 13 bases between them. The CDR3: CASSQDGGPGNYGYTF. CDR3 nucleotides: TGCGCCAGCAGCCAAGATGGTGGCCCAGGGAACTATGGCTACACCTTC.

The V gene is TRBV5-6, the J gene TRBJ1-6; 8 bases align to TRBD1. Germline V gene sequence: CDR1 SGHDT, CDR2 YYEEEE. Unmatched junction bases numbered 3, after V lost 1 base and J lost 6 bases. The CDR3 has 15 residues. The CDR3 nucleotides are TGTGCCAGCAGCTTGTGGGGGACAGGTAATTCACCCCTCCACTTT. Translated, it gives CASSLWGTGNSPLHF.

The CDR3 loop is CASSPTPSGRAYEQYF. DNA of the CDR3: TGTGCCAGCAGCCCAACCCCTAGCGGGAGAGCCTACGAGCAGTACTTC. V gene TRBV7-6 combines with J gene TRBJ2-7, with 10 bases identical to TRBD2. In germline, CDR1 is SGHVS, CDR2 FNYEAQ. V was pared by 5 bases and J by 2 bases, with 9 bases of the junction left unmatched. The CDR3 has 16 amino acids.

The J gene is TRBJ1-2, the V gene TRBV5-1; 8 nucleotides agree with TRBD1. With 4 bases clipped from V and 7 bases from J, the junction kept 9 bases outside the gene matches. This CDR3 spans 14 amino acids. The germline V gene has CDR1 SGHRS and CDR2 YFSETQ. The CDR3 bases are TGCGCCAGCAGCCCTATGGACAGGGCCGGTGGCTACACCTTC. Translation gives CASSPMDRAGGYTF.

This clone has a handful of counts. Other DNA sequences in this specimen translate into the identical CDR3. The chain has TRBV5-1 and TRBJ2-1; D remains ambiguous. V shed 0 bases and J shed 0 bases, with 10 bases lying between them. Looked up from germline, CDR1 is SGHRS and CDR2 is YFSETQ. The CDR3 has 16 amino acids. The CDR3: CASSLGGGNSYNEQFF. CDR3 sequence (DNA): TGCGCCAGCAGCTTGGGAGGCGGAAACTCCTACAATGAGCAGTTCTTC.

The V gene is TRBV7-8, the J gene TRBJ1-1, with 8 bases aligning to TRBD1. CDR3 length: 16 amino acids. In germline, CDR1 is SGHVS, CDR2 FQNEAQ. V dropped 1 base and J dropped 2; count of bases not matched to a gene: 6. CDR3 coding DNA: TGTGCCAGCAGCTTAGTTACGACAGGGGTTAACACTGAAGCTTTCTTT. Translated: CASSLVTTGVNTEAFF.

This clone was counted a single time. The V and J genes are TRBV7-2 and TRBJ2-1; tentative D call: TRBD2 (5 bases). V dropped 3 bases and J dropped 15 bases, with 12 bases sitting between them. This CDR3 has 11 residues. Germline assignment: CDR1 SGHTA and CDR2 FQGNSA. CDR3 loop: CASSFTGLLFF. The CDR3 coding sequence is TGTGCCAGCAGCTTCACCGGACTTCTGTTCTTC.

In nucleotides, the CDR3 is TGTGCCAGCAGTTTCCCGGGGAGGGATGGAAACACCATATATTTT. Its protein product is CASSFPGRDGNTIYF. The gene calls are TRBV6-6 and TRBJ1-3; unclear D gene. Trimming pared 4 bases from V and 3 bases from J, leaving 13 bases between. This CDR3 has 15 residues. Germline V lookup: CDR1 MNHNY, CDR2 SVGAGI (reference sequence).

This sequence joins TRBV2 and TRBJ1-5; possible D gene TRBD1, 5 bases. Trimming cost V 1 base and J 8 bases, with 9 bases left between them. This CDR3 is built from 13 residues. CDR1 SNHLY and CDR2 FYNNEI come from the germline V gene. This CDR3 is CASSEGRGKPQHF. CDR3 bases: TGTGCCAGCAGTGAAGGGAGGGGAAAGCCCCAGCATTTT.

The chain is built from TRBV5-1 and TRBJ1-6; D call uncertain. CDR1 is SGHRS and CDR2 is YFSETQ in the germline V gene. The V gene lost 0 bases and the J gene lost 10 bases, with 11 bases spanning the gap. CDR3 size: 14 residues. Written as DNA, the CDR3 is TGCGCCAGCAGCTTGGATTTAGGGAGATCACCCCTCCACTTT. Translating gives CASSLDLGRSPLHF.